This TCR beta chain is drawn from a study of CD8 T cell repertoires and HIV-1 epitope variants. About the study: Separate from the cultures, 1M uncultured T cells served as baseline.

The method was immunoSEQ multiplex PCR; TCRdb's version includes in-frame clones alone and lacks a portion of them. The data contain around 5,700 clones, approximately 73% of them singletons. This CDR3 spans 15 amino acids. The trim removed 3 bases at V and 8 bases at J, leaving 8 bases unmatched. Per germline, CDR1 SGHNT and CDR2 YYREEE (reference sequence). Turning to this clone: Its target is not known.

The clonotype originates from a male donor with HIV. Sequenced sample: cultured CD8+ T cells derived from PBMCs. This chain uses TRBV5-4 with TRBJ1-2; 12 nucleotides align to TRBD1. CDR3 nucleotides: TGTGCCAGCAGCTCCCCGAGGGACAGGGGGCGAGGCTACACCTTC. Its translation: CASSSPRDRGRGYTF.